The subject of this entry is one T cell receptor (beta chain). Its target is unknown. This specimen belongs to a study of T-cell memory formation after mild COVID-19. Across the whole study: Clusters of TCRs were largely donor specific. Whole-study results and caveats: Contracting clones from day 15 to 85 had balanced CD4/CD8; later expanders favoured CD4+. Mainly CM and EM harbored the contracting CD4+ clones; mainly EMRA harbored the CD8+ ones.

The TCR alpha and TCR beta cDNA libraries, bearing sample barcodes and UMIs, were generated by 5'RACE using constant-segment primers. Each CDR3 protein is one row after TCRdb ran MiXCR on the 5' RACE reads. The sample consists of approximately 450,000 distinct CDR3 sequences, about 18% of them appearing once. CDR3 length: 15 amino acids. Trimming at V came to 6 bases and at J to 2 bases, leaving 8 bases not matched to a gene. The germline CDR1 and CDR2 sequences are SEHNR and FQNEAQ (reference sequence). Sample: PBMCs or a T cell subset sorted from them (not recorded which). This clonotype was sampled from an adult woman who had mild COVID-19 (a few samples of this study predate the infection). Cell type and time point are not known. The genes are TRBV7-9 and TRBJ2-3, with 7 nucleotides matching TRBD2. The CDR3, as DNA: TGTGCCAGCAGTGCTACTAGCGAGATCACAGATACGCAGTATTTT. Translation gives CASSATSEITDTQYF.